This entry lists 15 T cell receptor beta chains sequenced from one sample in a study of blood T cell repertoires in COVID-19. This table comes from immunoSEQ multiplex PCR, and its TCRdb copy is limited to in-frame clones, with some not included. The sample holds around 250,000 clones; approximately 86% are singletons and the top ten take under 9%. The sequenced material came from peripheral blood. The receptors derive from an older woman with active or convalescent COVID-19.

The chain combines TRBV6-2 or TRBV6-3 with TRBJ2-7; 12 bases agree with TRBD2. The CDR3 length is 14 residues. The germline CDR1 and CDR2 sequences are MNHEY and SVGEGT. The junction had 1 base not matched to a gene; V was cut back by 4 bases and J by 3 bases. CDR3 amino acids: CASSSGLAGYEQYF. Here the CDR3 DNA reads TGTGCCAGCAGTTCGGGACTAGCGGGCTACGAGCAGTACTTC.

The rearrangement joins TRBV10-3 to TRBJ1-2; D uncertain. This CDR3 has 13 amino acids. V shed 3 bases and J shed 8 bases, with 13 bases lying between them. Germline lookup yields CDR1 ENHRY and CDR2 SYGVKD. The CDR3 loop reads CAISDGLDGGYTF. DNA of the CDR3: TGTGCCATCAGTGACGGTCTCGACGGGGGCTACACCTTC.

The chain recombines TRBV10-3 with TRBJ1-6; TRBD1 matches 9 bases. CDR1 and CDR2 (germline): ENHRY, SYGVKD. V trimming: 6 bases; J trimming: 8 bases; junction bases outside the gene matches: 5. This CDR3 is 14 amino acids long. The DNA of the CDR3 is TGTGCCATCAGGGAACAGGGGGCTGATTCACCCCTCCACTTT. Translating gives CAIREQGADSPLHF.

The chain links TRBV24-1 to TRBJ2-7, with a tentative D call TRBD1 (6 bases). V was pared by 5 bases and J by 2 bases, with 9 bases between. The CDR3 consists of 13 residues. Germline CDR1 is KGHDR and CDR2 is SFDVKD. CDR3 protein: CATSGDTTYEQYF. CDR3 DNA sequence: TGTGCCACCAGTGGGGACACTACCTACGAGCAGTACTTC.

The V and J genes are TRBV27 and TRBJ1-1; D not resolved. The germline V and J ends were trimmed by 2 bases and 5 bases, with 18 bases remaining between them. Germline CDR1 and CDR2: MNHEY and SMNVEV (reference sequence). The CDR3 extends over 16 amino acids. The CDR3 is CASSLDSEAGYTEAFF. The CDR3 region has the DNA TGTGCCAGCAGTTTAGATTCCGAGGCTGGATATACTGAAGCTTTCTTT.

The CDR3 loop reads CASSQTGQARYEQYF. CDR3 nucleotides: TGTGCCAGCAGCCAAACAGGACAGGCCCGCTACGAGCAGTACTTC. This chain joins TRBV3-1 (or the pseudogene TRBV3-2) and TRBJ2-7; 7 bases match TRBD1. CDR3 length: 15 residues. Germline values: CDR1 LGHDT, CDR2 YNNKEL (reference sequence). After removal of 2 bases from V and 3 bases from J, the junction contained 7 bases not matched to a gene.

This chain joins TRBV9 and TRBJ2-7, with 11 bases matching TRBD1. This CDR3 has 15 residues. The V and J ends lost 4 bases and 1 base, in that order; junction bases with no gene match: 4. Germline CDR1 and CDR2: SGDLS and YYNGEE. In nucleotides, the CDR3 is TGTGCCAGCAGCAACCGGGACAGGGGGTCCTACGAGCAGTACTTC. Protein sequence: CASSNRDRGSYEQYF.

V and J are TRBV7-9 and TRBJ2-7, with D possibly TRBD1 on 6 matching bases. The V and J ends lost 5 bases and 1 base respectively, with 9 bases between them. There are 13 residues in the CDR3. CDR1 SEHNR and CDR2 FQNEAQ come from the germline V gene (reference sequence). The CDR3 loop is CASSQTGSYEQYF. The CDR3 coding sequence is TGTGCCAGCAGCCAAACAGGGTCCTACGAGCAGTACTTC.

V is TRBV10-3 and J is TRBJ1-1; D unresolved. The CDR3 has 13 residues. Germline assignment: CDR1 ENHRY and CDR2 SYGVKD. Trimming removed 8 bases from V and 5 bases from J, with 15 bases in between. The CDR3: CAIGSFAGTEAFF. For the CDR3, the DNA is TGTGCCATCGGTTCTTTTGCAGGAACTGAAGCTTTCTTT.

The J gene is TRBJ2-5, the V gene TRBV4-3, with a possible D match to TRBD2 (6 bases). This CDR3 contains 16 residues. Germline assignment: CDR1 LGHNA and CDR2 YSLEER. V lost 4 bases to trimming and J lost 2 bases, with 17 bases between them. The CDR3 DNA is TGCGCCAGCAGCCCCTCCCGGTGGGCGGGGCAAGAGACCCAGTACTTC. Residues: CASSPSRWAGQETQYF.

This rearrangement joins TRBV19 to TRBJ1-5; 9 bases align to TRBD1. The V and J ends lost 6 bases and 5 bases, in that order; junction bases with no gene match: 5. This CDR3 has 14 amino acids. Germline CDR1 is LNHDA and CDR2 is SQIVND (reference sequence). DNA for the CDR3: TGTGCCAGTAGGAACAGGGGGCTGGATCAGCCCCAGCATTTT. Its protein is CASRNRGLDQPQHF.

The DNA of the CDR3 is TGTGCCAGCAGCTTCGGGACAGGGATATACGAGCAGTACTTC. This gives the protein CASSFGTGIYEQYF. The chain uses TRBV7-2 and TRBJ2-7, with TRBD1 matching 9 bases. J gave up 4 bases and V 3 bases, and 4 bases lay outside the gene matches. The CDR3 spans 14 residues. Germline CDR1 and CDR2: SGHTA and FQGNSA.

The chain carries TRBV7-9 and TRBJ1-2; unclear D gene. With 3 bases removed from V and 3 bases from J, the gap between germline ends came to 8 bases. Per germline, CDR1 SEHNR and CDR2 FQNEAQ (reference sequence). CDR3 size: 13 residues. Here the CDR3 DNA reads TGTGCCAGCAGCTTTGGGGAGGACTATGGCTACACCTTC. Its protein is CASSFGEDYGYTF.

This clone came up a few times. The J gene is TRBJ2-2, the V gene TRBV7-2, with TRBD1 identical over 10 bases. Germline lookup yields CDR1 SGHTA and CDR2 FQGNSA. Trimming at V came to 6 bases and at J to 7 bases, leaving 11 bases not matched to a gene. The CDR3 sequence is 16 residues long. CDR3 residues: CASSLRPGTGVGELFF. CDR3 bases: TGTGCCAGCAGTTTACGCCCCGGGACAGGGGTCGGGGAGCTGTTTTTT.

This chain uses TRBV5-1 with TRBJ2-5, with 9 bases aligning to TRBD1. The CDR3 runs 13 residues. Germline CDR1 is SGHRS and CDR2 is YFSETQ. Unmatched junction bases numbered 4, after V lost 5 bases and J lost 5 bases. The CDR3 spells CASSPQGAETQYF. CDR3 nucleotide sequence: TGCGCCAGCAGTCCACAGGGGGCGGAGACCCAGTACTTC.